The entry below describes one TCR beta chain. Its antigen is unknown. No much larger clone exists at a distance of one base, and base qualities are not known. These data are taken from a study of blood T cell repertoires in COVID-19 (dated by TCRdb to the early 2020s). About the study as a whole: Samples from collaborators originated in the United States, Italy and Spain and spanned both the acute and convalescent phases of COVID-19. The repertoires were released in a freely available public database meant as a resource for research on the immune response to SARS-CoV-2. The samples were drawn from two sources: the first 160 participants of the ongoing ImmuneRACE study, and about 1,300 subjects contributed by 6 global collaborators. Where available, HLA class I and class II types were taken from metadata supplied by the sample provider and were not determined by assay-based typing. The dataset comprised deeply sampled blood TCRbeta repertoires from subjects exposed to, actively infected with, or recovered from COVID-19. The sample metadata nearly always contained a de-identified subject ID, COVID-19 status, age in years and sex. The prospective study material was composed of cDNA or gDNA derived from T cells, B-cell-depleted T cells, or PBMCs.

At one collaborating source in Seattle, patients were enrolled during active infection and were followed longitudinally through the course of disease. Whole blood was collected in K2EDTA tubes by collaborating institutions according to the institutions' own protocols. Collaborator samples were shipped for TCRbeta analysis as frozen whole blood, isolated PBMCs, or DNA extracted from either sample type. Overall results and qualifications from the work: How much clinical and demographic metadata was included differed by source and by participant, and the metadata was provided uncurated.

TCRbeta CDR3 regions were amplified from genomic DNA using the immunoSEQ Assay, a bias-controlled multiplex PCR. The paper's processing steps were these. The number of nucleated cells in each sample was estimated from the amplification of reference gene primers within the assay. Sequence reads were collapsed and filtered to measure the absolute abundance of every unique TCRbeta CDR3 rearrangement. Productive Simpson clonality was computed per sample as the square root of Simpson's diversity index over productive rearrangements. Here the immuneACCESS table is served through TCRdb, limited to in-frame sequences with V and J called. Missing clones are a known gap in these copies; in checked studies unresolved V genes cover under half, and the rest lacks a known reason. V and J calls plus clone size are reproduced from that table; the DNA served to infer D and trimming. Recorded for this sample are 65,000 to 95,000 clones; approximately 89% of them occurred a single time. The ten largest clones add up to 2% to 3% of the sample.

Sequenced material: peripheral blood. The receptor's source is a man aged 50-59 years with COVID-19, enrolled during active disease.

The DNA sequence reads TGTGCCAGCAGCAGAGGACAAGTCACAAACATTCAGTACTTC. Translation gives CASSRGQVTNIQYF. The chain is encoded by TRBV5-6 joined to TRBJ2-4; the D gene is possibly TRBD1, with 5 bases matching. The junction shows trimming of 4 bases on V and 6 bases on J, plus 14 bases between the germline ends. The cysteine opens and the phenylalanine closes a CDR3 of 14 amino acids. Only the CDR3 portion is preserved as DNA: 42 bases, with reading frame beginning at the first base. Looking up the germline V gene yields CDR1 SGHDT and CDR2 YYEEEE.